This TCR beta chain was sequenced in a study of cytomegalovirus exposure and HLA in healthy donors (TCRdb year 2017). As for the study more broadly: The approximately 710 repertoires of the first cohort and the 95 to 150 validation repertoires were produced on the same platform, according to a later analysis. The aim of the study was to test whether cataloging public T cell receptors could identify signatures of past pathogen exposure. Along with the roughly 700-subject first cohort, a separate validation cohort of over a hundred different subjects was used. To predict cytomegalovirus infection status, the study combined high-throughput TCR immunosequencing, statistical association of individual TCRs with disease status, and machine learning. Results and caveats for the whole study, not just this receptor: A later analysis lacked HLA typing for the validation cohort, so it scored co-occurrence in that cohort across all 110 or so repertoires. According to the authors, the approach could potentially be generalized to other disease states and immunological phenotypes. Most TCR sequences were observed very rarely across donors, whereas some public TCRs were present in many individuals. A few of the identified cytomegalovirus-associated TCR beta chains were confirmed in vitro to be specific for cytomegalovirus antigens. The study listed 150 to 200 TCR beta chains as associated with cytomegalovirus. The classifier was reported to diagnose cytomegalovirus status with high specificity and sensitivity in both the original cohort and the validation cohort. In a later analysis, TCRs clustered in the first cohort were found to also tend to co-occur in the approximately 110 validation repertoires, with roughly 93% of cluster scores above 0.

According to the germline V gene, CDR1 reads SGHTA and CDR2 reads FQGTGA. CDR3 length: 13 amino acids, cysteine to phenylalanine. The retained sequence is limited to the CDR3, 39 bases, with the frame set at the first base. Trimmed from V: 2 bases; trimmed from J: 7 bases; junction bases lacking a gene match: 1. The donors belonged to the validation cohort of approximately 130 subjects, which was separate from the approximately 680-subject first cohort. Library prep was done by the immunoSEQ multiplex PCR assay. Regarding the original processing steps: To diagnose cytomegalovirus status from the catalog of TCR beta chain sequences, a statistical classification framework was built. Not all clones reach the TCRdb copy of this immuneACCESS table, which keeps in-frame sequences only. Checked studies attribute under half of the gap to unresolved V genes and leave the rest unexplained. The V and J calls and clone size come from that table; D and trimming were worked out from the DNA. In all, the sample holds about 150,000 clones, and about 86% of those were seen once. Together, the top ten hold about 2.2% of the sample.

On this clone itself: Its antigen is unknown. There are no base qualities to consult, and no much larger clone falls within one base.

This chain joins TRBV7-3 to TRBJ2-1, with TRBD2 identical over 8 junction bases. Sequences were obtained from PBMCs. The sequence was collected from a human donor in good health. In nucleotides, the sequence is TGTGCCAGCAGCTTAGGACTAGCAAATGAGCAGTTCTTC. Translated, this is CASSLGLANEQFF.